This entry lists 25 T cell receptor beta chains sequenced from one sample in a study of follicular helper T cells after annual influenza vaccination. Indicated time point: 2015-2016 season, 7 days after influenza vaccination. Sequencing used immunoSEQ multiplex PCR; TCRdb keeps in-frame clones, though not all of them. The repertoire holds about 5,000 clones, with 83% as singletons. This material consisted of CXCR5+ CD38- circulating T follicular helper cells from blood, taken 7 days after influenza vaccination. As for subset: circulating Tfh, non-naive CD4+CXCR5+PD-1+ (ICOS+CD38+ or ICOS-CD38-). These receptors were obtained from an adult who received the influenza vaccine.

The rearrangement uses TRBV7-2 and TRBJ2-7; TRBD2 matches at 11 bases. This CDR3 contains 18 residues. The germline V gene has CDR1 SGHTA and CDR2 FQGNSA. The V segment lost 1 base and the J segment 0 bases; nucleotides outside the gene matches: 8. CDR3 nucleotide sequence: TGTGCCAGCAGCTTAGTAGCGGGGGGGAGATCTTACTCCTACGAGCAGTACTTC. Amino acid sequence: CASSLVAGGRSYSYEQYF.

V is TRBV6-5 and J is TRBJ1-1, with TRBD1 as a possible D gene (5 bases). Germline values: CDR1 MNHEY, CDR2 SVGAGI. V was clipped by 7 bases and J by 4 bases, with 16 bases between them. CDR3 length equals 14 residues. Here the CDR3 reads CASNPWGDGTEAFF. The CDR3 DNA reads as TGTGCCAGCAACCCCTGGGGGGACGGCACTGAAGCTTTCTTT.

J is TRBJ1-1 and V is TRBV5-1; D ambiguous. V was cut by 0 bases and J by 6 bases, with 12 bases left in between. This CDR3 contains 14 residues. Germline CDR1 is SGHRS and CDR2 is YFSETQ. CDR3 residues: CASSLGVLSAEAFF. In nucleotides, the CDR3 is TGCGCCAGCAGCTTGGGGGTCTTGAGCGCTGAAGCTTTCTTT. Filled out from reference TRBV5-1 and TRBJ1-1, the complete variable domain reads KAGVTQTPRYLIKTRGQQVTLSCSPISGHRSVSWYQQTPGQGLQFLFEYFSETQRNKGNFPGRFSGRQFSNSRSEMNVSTLELGDSALYLCASSLGVLSAEAFFGQGTRLTVV.

The chain links TRBV27 to TRBJ2-7; 11 bases align to TRBD2. Trimming took 5 bases from V and 4 from J; bases not matched to a gene: 4. This CDR3 has 14 residues. Looked up from germline, CDR1 is MNHEY and CDR2 is SMNVEV (reference sequence). As DNA, the CDR3 is TGTGCCAGCAGTCCGACTAGCGGGGCTTACGAGCAGTACTTC. As protein: CASSPTSGAYEQYF.

The CDR3 DNA reads TGCGCCAGCAGCCAGGCAGGACTGGACTACAATGAGCAGTTCTTC. Amino acid sequence: CASSQAGLDYNEQFF. This sequence joins TRBV4-1 and TRBJ2-1; TRBD2 is a possible D gene (5 bases). Germline CDR1 MGHRA, CDR2 YSYEKL. V was pared by 3 bases and J by 3 bases, with 12 bases between. This CDR3 comprises 15 residues.

The chain combines TRBV7-4 with TRBJ2-5; a weak D match, TRBD1 (6 bases). V lost 0 bases to trimming and J lost 2 bases, with 10 bases between them. The CDR3 is 15 residues long. Per the germline V gene, CDR1 is SGHVT and CDR2 is SQSDAQ. The CDR3 sequence is CASSLAGALQETQYF. The DNA of the CDR3 is TGTGCCAGCAGCTTAGCGGGGGCCCTTCAAGAGACCCAGTACTTC.

This chain links TRBV15 with TRBJ2-5, with D unclear. CDR3 length: 13 amino acids. V was clipped by 0 bases and J by 7 bases, with 9 bases between them. From germline, CDR1 is LNHNV and CDR2 YYDKDF (reference sequence). CDR3 amino acids: CATSRDWTGTQYF. DNA of the CDR3: TGTGCCACCAGCAGAGATTGGACCGGGACCCAGTACTTC.

The chain carries TRBV11-1 and TRBJ2-6, with D uncertain. The length of the CDR3 is 17 residues. The V gene lost 5 bases and the J gene lost 0 bases, with 14 bases spanning the gap. The germline V gene encodes CDR1 SGHAT and CDR2 FQDESV (reference sequence). The CDR3 DNA follows: TGTGCCAGCAGCGGGCCGGGCACTTCCTCTGGGGCCAACGTCCTGACTTTC. Translated, it gives CASSGPGTSSGANVLTF.

The J gene is TRBJ2-6, the V gene TRBV4-1; no definite D call. Trimming took 0 bases from V and 2 from J, leaving 20 bases between them. The CDR3 is 20 residues long. Germline V CDR1 and CDR2: MGHRA, YSYEKL. CDR3 residues: CASSQERPTLRVTGANVLTF. In DNA, the CDR3 is TGCGCCAGCAGCCAAGAAAGGCCCACTCTACGAGTTACTGGGGCCAACGTCCTGACTTTC.

The sample holds one count of this clone. The V gene is TRBV2, the J gene TRBJ1-1, with 9 positions matching TRBD1. J gave up 6 bases and V 4 bases, and 12 bases lay outside the gene matches. CDR1 is SNHLY, CDR2 FYNNEI, per germline. The CDR3 runs to 16 residues. The chain's CDR3 is CASSVGGQGRKAEAFF. Written as DNA, the CDR3 is TGTGCCAGCAGTGTGGGAGGACAGGGGAGGAAGGCTGAAGCTTTCTTT. The full variable domain, with the rest looked up from reference TRBV2 and TRBJ1-1, is EPEVTQTPSHQVTQMGQEVILRCVPISNHLYFYWYRQILGQKVEFLVSFYNNEISEKSEIFDDQFSVERPDGSNFTLKIRSTKLEDSAMYFCASSVGGQGRKAEAFFGQGTRLTVV.

This sequence joins TRBV5-1 and TRBJ1-1; tentatively, D is TRBD1 (5 bases). Germline CDR1 is SGHRS and CDR2 is YFSETQ. This CDR3 region has 14 residues. Trimming left V 8 bases short and J 4 bases short, with 18 bases between. As DNA, the CDR3 is TGCGCCAGTGGGGGAGGGGTCCTGGGCACTGAAGCTTTCTTT. Its protein product is CASGGGVLGTEAFF.

The gene calls are TRBV7-3 and TRBJ1-2, with no clear D. V lost 4 bases, J lost 1 base, and 7 bases lay in between. The CDR3 covers 13 residues. Germline V gene data show CDR1 as SGHTA and CDR2 as FQGTGA. The CDR3 DNA reads as TGTGCCAGCAGCTCGACTGGTAACTATGGCTACACCTTC. Translation: CASSSTGNYGYTF.

V gene TRBV7-9 combines with J gene TRBJ2-7; D could derive from TRBD1 or TRBD2 (5 bases each). In germline, CDR1 is SEHNR, CDR2 FQNEAQ (reference sequence). The CDR3 is 15 amino acids. V was shortened by 1 base and J by 4 bases, with 14 bases between the two germline ends. The CDR3 protein is CASSLGGVPRYEQYF. CDR3 in DNA: TGTGCCAGCAGCTTAGGAGGGGTTCCCCGGTACGAGCAGTACTTC.

This sequence joins TRBV7-8 and TRBJ1-3; D remains unclear. The CDR3 extends over 16 amino acids. V was cut by 1 base and J by 0 bases, with 10 bases left in between. Germline CDR1 is SGHVS and CDR2 is FQNEAQ. The CDR3 loop reads CASSLGPVSSGNTIYF. The DNA for the CDR3 is TGTGCCAGCAGCTTAGGGCCGGTGAGCTCTGGAAACACCATATATTTT.

The chain has TRBV6-5 and TRBJ1-2; 8 nucleotides match TRBD1. CDR1 and CDR2 from the germline V gene are MNHEY and SVGAGI. This CDR3 region has 14 residues. V lost 2 bases, J lost 4 bases, and 3 bases stayed unmatched. The CDR3 sequence: CASSYAGGSYGYTF. The CDR3 bases are TGTGCCAGCAGTTACGCAGGGGGCAGCTATGGCTACACCTTC.

The chain employs TRBV29-1 and TRBJ2-7; possibly TRBD2 for D (6 bases). The V and J ends lost 4 bases and 0 bases respectively, with 19 bases between them. CDR1 SQVTM and CDR2 ANQGSEA come from the germline V gene. CDR3 length: 16 amino acids. DNA for the CDR3: TGCAGCGTTGTATCCGGTTCGGCGGGGAGCTCCTACGAGCAGTACTTC. Translating it yields CSVVSGSAGSSYEQYF.

The chain carries TRBV7-2 and TRBJ2-1, with TRBD2 matching 8 bases. Germline V CDR1 and CDR2: SGHTA, FQGNSA. The ends lost 4 bases at V and 0 bases at J; junction bases unmatched: 5. The CDR3 sequence is 16 residues long. CDR3 nucleotides: TGTGCCAGCAGCTCGGCGGGGGGATCCTCCTACAATGAGCAGTTCTTC. It specifies CASSSAGGSSYNEQFF.

The chain is built from TRBV27 and TRBJ2-1; no definite D call. The germline CDR1 and CDR2 sequences are MNHEY and SMNVEV (reference sequence). This CDR3 is built from 15 residues. The V gene lost 4 bases and the J gene lost 0 bases, with 10 bases spanning the gap. The CDR3 coding sequence is TGTGCCAGCAGTTATATGGGATTCTCCTACAATGAGCAGTTCTTC. Its translation: CASSYMGFSYNEQFF.

The V call is TRBV27, the J call TRBJ1-1; TRBD1 might be the D (6 bases). Trimming pared 3 bases from V and 5 bases from J, leaving 16 bases between. There are 15 residues in the CDR3. Germline V gene data show CDR1 as MNHEY and CDR2 as SMNVEV (reference sequence). CDR3 nucleotide sequence: TGTGCCAGCAGTTTGGTCGGGGGGCGAGTAACTGAAGCTTTCTTT. Protein sequence: CASSLVGGRVTEAFF.

This chain links TRBV27 with TRBJ1-1, with D perhaps TRBD1 (5 bases). Trimming took off 3 bases at V and 5 bases at J, with 10 bases between the two ends. The CDR3 is 13 residues long. Germline V gives CDR1 MNHEY, CDR2 SMNVEV (reference sequence). CDR3 nucleotide sequence: TGTGCCAGCAGTTTTGGGGGGAGGACTGAAGCTTTCTTT. It is translated as CASSFGGRTEAFF.

The chain recombines TRBV9 with TRBJ1-6, with no clear D. Trimming removed 2 bases at V and 8 bases at J, with 11 bases between. Germline CDR1 and CDR2: SGDLS and YYNGEE. This CDR3 is 14 amino acids long. The CDR3 DNA follows: TGTGCCAGCAGCGTGGATGGTGTTTATTCACCCCTCCACTTT. Translation: CASSVDGVYSPLHF.

This chain's CDR3 is CASSLRPAGDDEKLFF. CDR3 nucleotides: TGCGCCAGCAGCTTGCGCCCGGCAGGGGATGATGAAAAACTGTTTTTT. The rearrangement joins TRBV5-1 to TRBJ1-4, with a possible D match to TRBD1 (6 bases). The CDR3 has 16 residues. Looked up from germline, CDR1 is SGHRS and CDR2 is YFSETQ. The ends were cut back, 1 base at V and 6 bases at J, with 16 bases in the middle.

V usage is TRBV7-9 and J usage is TRBJ1-1; possibly TRBD1 for D (6 bases). V was clipped by 1 base and J by 7 bases, with 13 bases between them. There are 14 residues in the CDR3. Germline CDR1 is SEHNR and CDR2 is FQNEAQ (reference sequence). In DNA, the CDR3 is TGTGCCAGCAGCTTAGACAGGGTTACCATTGAAGCTTTCTTT. Translating it yields CASSLDRVTIEAFF.

Here the CDR3 DNA reads TGTGCCAGCACCTTTGACAGAGTCGGCACTGAAGCTTTCTTT. This sequence encodes CASTFDRVGTEAFF. The genes are TRBV6-6 and TRBJ1-1; possibly TRBD1 for D (5 bases). Looked up from germline, CDR1 is MNHNY and CDR2 is SVGAGI (reference sequence). Between the trimmed V and J ends, which lost 7 bases and 4 bases, there was a span of 16 bases. The CDR3 loop spans 14 amino acids.

This clone came up once. The chain couples TRBV6-5 to TRBJ2-3, with no clear D. Trimming shortened V by 0 bases and J by 2 bases, and 9 bases separated the two germline ends. The length of the CDR3 is 15 residues. Germline V gives CDR1 MNHEY, CDR2 SVGAGI. The CDR3, as DNA: TGTGCCAGCAGTTACTCGGATGCCTCCACAGATACGCAGTATTTT. Translated: CASSYSDASTDTQYF.